This T cell receptor (beta chain) is drawn from a study of blood T cell repertoires in COVID-19. As for the study in general: The United States, Italy and Spain were the sources of the acute and convalescent COVID-19 samples.

Original data processing: The assay estimated nucleated cells by amplifying reference gene primers. Measured with immunoSEQ multiplex PCR; TCRdb has only the in-frame clones, and not every one. V, J and clone size were drawn from that table, and D and trimming were deduced from the DNA. The sample lists 150,000 to 200,000 clones, 60% to 80% occurring once. The CDR3 is made up of 14 amino acids. Germline CDR1 and CDR2: SGHRS and YFSETQ. With 5 bases clipped from V and 4 bases from J, the junction kept 8 bases outside the gene matches. Material: peripheral blood. The TCR originated in an older woman with acute or convalescent COVID-19. V gene TRBV5-1 combines with J gene TRBJ2-7, with 8 bases that match TRBD1. The CDR3 is CASREDRVTYEQYF. The CDR3 DNA is TGCGCCAGCAGAGAGGACAGGGTGACTTACGAGCAGTACTTC.